This record covers a single TCR beta chain. No antigen is known for it. This sample stems from a study of shared clonotypes between healthy human individuals. This table comes from immunoSEQ multiplex PCR, and its TCRdb copy is limited to in-frame clones, with some not included. The sample has fewer than 800,000 clones, roughly nine tenths seen once. Germline V gives CDR1 MDHEN, CDR2 SYDVKM. The CDR3 extends over 13 amino acids. The V segment lost 8 bases and the J segment 7 bases; nucleotides outside the gene matches: 6. Findings of the study overall: Researchers sampled only blood; tissue repertoires likely differ.

CD45RO negativity and positive selection for CCR7 defined naive CD8 cells, a population that excluded terminally differentiated effector memory CD45RA+ cells. The origin of this receptor is a man aged 25 to 40 in good health. Sequenced sample: naive CD8+ T cells sorted from blood. The rearrangement links TRBV28 to TRBJ2-1, with TRBD2 identical over 9 bases. The CDR3 loop is CASRSSGINEQFF. The CDR3 region has the DNA TGTGCCAGCCGGTCTAGCGGGATAAATGAGCAGTTCTTC.